The next 6 T cell receptor beta chains were all read from a single sample in a study of spatial heterogeneity in lung cancer. One entry per CDR3 protein results from TCRdb running MiXCR on the 5' RACE reads. The sample lists roughly 120,000 distinct CDR3 sequences; 9% to 15% were seen once. The time point is: blood at routine non-recurrence follow-up after resection. Whole RNA came from tumor, nontumor lung or frozen PBMC and was sequenced without being sorted. Here the sequenced sample was PBMCs, taken at follow-up. These receptors originate from a male donor with early-stage non-small cell lung cancer.

The sample holds many counts of this clonotype. V gene TRBV5-1 combines with J gene TRBJ2-1; TRBD2 matches at 7 bases. Germline CDR1 reads SGHRS; CDR2 reads YFSETQ. The CDR3 has 13 amino acids. V shed 5 bases and J 2 bases; nucleotides not matched to a gene: 1. The CDR3 nucleotides read TGCGCCAGCAGTGCGGGGGCCTACAATGAGCAGTTCTTC. Its protein is CASSAGAYNEQFF.

This clonotype was counted a few times. The CDR3 spells CASSQLGQGVTEAFF. The CDR3 DNA reads as TGTGCCAGCAGCCAATTGGGACAGGGAGTTACTGAAGCTTTCTTT. This chain joins TRBV3-1 and TRBJ1-1; 9 bases are a match to TRBD1. The trim removed 2 bases at V and 5 bases at J, leaving 6 bases unmatched. Germline V CDR1 and CDR2: LGHDT, YNNKEL (reference sequence). This CDR3 spans 15 amino acids.

This clonotype was seen repeatedly, ten times or more. V gene TRBV11-2 combines with J gene TRBJ2-6; no reliable D call. CDR3 length: 17 amino acids. The germline gives CDR1 SGHAT, CDR2 FQNNGV. Deletions cut 5 bases from V and 5 bases from J, with 19 bases between. The CDR3 loop is CASSQLPTGRRANVLTF. The DNA for the CDR3 is TGTGCCAGCAGCCAATTACCGACCGGGCGCCGGGCCAACGTCCTGACTTTC.

Comment on this clonotype: This could be a read error, since a much larger clone is one nucleotide away. This chain connects TRBV6-1 to TRBJ1-2; a possible D gene is TRBD1 (5 bases). Germline CDR1 and CDR2: MNHNS and SASEGT. The CDR3 is 13 residues long. CDR3 sequence: CVSSGLQGDGYTF. CDR3 sequence (DNA): TGTGTCAGCAGTGGATTGCAGGGTGATGGCTACACCTTC.

The gene calls are TRBV20-1 and TRBJ2-7, with 7 nucleotides matching TRBD1. Germline values: CDR1 DFQATT, CDR2 SNEGSKA (reference sequence). With 7 bases clipped from V and 6 bases from J, the junction kept 12 bases outside the gene matches. CDR3 size: 13 residues. Written as DNA, the CDR3 is TGCAGTGTACCCCGTGACAGGGTGGTCGAGCAGTACTTC. It translates to CSVPRDRVVEQYF.

This clonotype has a single count. The chain recombines TRBV12-3 or TRBV12-4 with TRBJ2-5; no clear D gene. V was trimmed by 1 base and J by 1 base, leaving 7 bases between them. This CDR3 region has 14 residues. The CDR3: CASSLGSLQETQYF. The CDR3 region has the DNA TGTGCCAGCAGTTTAGGGAGCCTCCAAGAGACCCAGTACTTC.